The next 9 T cell receptor beta chains were all read from a single sample in a study of blood T cell repertoires in COVID-19. Here immunoSEQ multiplex PCR was the method, and the copy in TCRdb shows in-frame clones only, minus some. The sample yields under 300,000 clones, 75% to 90% seen once. Material for sequencing was PBMCs or T cells enriched from blood (not recorded which). The receptors shown here come from a woman aged 40 to 50 who had recovered from COVID-19.

The CDR3 loop reads CASSTGGRNEQFF. The CDR3, as DNA: TGTGCCAGCAGTACGGGAGGGAGGAATGAGCAGTTCTTC. This rearrangement joins TRBV27 to TRBJ2-1; 8 positions match TRBD2. With 5 bases clipped from V and 7 bases from J, the junction kept 4 bases outside the gene matches. CDR1 MNHEY and CDR2 SMNVEV come from the germline V gene (reference sequence). This CDR3 spans 13 amino acids.

V and J are TRBV12-3 or TRBV12-4 and TRBJ1-5, with D perhaps matching TRBD1 (5 bases). The CDR3 spans 13 residues. Trimming cost V 4 bases and J 4 bases, with 8 bases left between them. CDR3: CASSWGRNQPQHF. In DNA, the CDR3 is TGTGCCAGCAGTTGGGGCAGAAATCAGCCCCAGCATTTT.

The chain carries TRBV11-2 and TRBJ1-1; 7 nucleotides align to TRBD1. Unmatched junction bases numbered 7, after V lost 6 bases and J lost 0 bases. The CDR3 spans 15 residues. Germline CDR1 is SGHAT and CDR2 is FQNNGV. CDR3 loop: CASRPQQGMNTEAFF. CDR3 in DNA: TGTGCCAGCAGACCACAACAGGGGATGAACACTGAAGCTTTCTTT.

The chain couples TRBV5-6 to TRBJ2-5; 7 bases are shared with TRBD1. CDR3 length: 15 residues. The J segment lost 2 bases and the V segment lost 0 bases, leaving 4 bases of the junction unmatched. CDR1 SGHDT and CDR2 YYEEEE come from the germline V gene. The CDR3 DNA sequence: TGTGCCAGCAGCTTGGATGGCAGGGGGCAAGAGACCCAGTACTTC. Its protein is CASSLDGRGQETQYF.

J is TRBJ1-5 and V is TRBV19; 9 bases align to TRBD1. The CDR3 is made up of 17 amino acids. V shed 5 bases and J 3 bases; nucleotides not matched to a gene: 11. Germline CDR1 LNHDA, CDR2 SQIVND (reference sequence). The CDR3 region has the DNA TGTGCCAGTAGTCCACCCCCGGGACAGGGTCTCAATCAGCCCCAGCATTTT. As protein: CASSPPPGQGLNQPQHF.

The chain carries TRBV10-1 and TRBJ1-1; a possible D gene is TRBD1 (6 bases). The length of the CDR3 is 14 residues. V lost 4 bases and J lost 3, with 12 bases in between. The germline gives CDR1 WNHNN, CDR2 SYGVQD (reference sequence). The CDR3: CASSAGGPDTEAFF. DNA of the CDR3: TGCGCCAGCAGTGCTGGGGGCCCAGACACTGAAGCTTTCTTT.

This clone was found once. This chain joins TRBV5-1 and TRBJ2-1; 8 bases are shared with TRBD1. V gave up 4 bases and J gave up 4 bases; unmatched junction bases: 7. This CDR3 region has 15 residues. CDR1 is SGHRS, CDR2 YFSETQ, per germline. CDR3 nucleotide sequence: TGCGCCAGCAGCCGGGACAGGCCGGATTACAATGAGCAGTTCTTC. Its protein product is CASSRDRPDYNEQFF.

In this sample, this clone turned up once. The V gene is TRBV7-3, the J gene TRBJ2-5; 9 nucleotides match TRBD1. With 3 bases clipped from V and 1 base from J, the junction kept 3 bases outside the gene matches. The length of the CDR3 is 15 residues. Per germline, CDR1 SGHTA and CDR2 FQGTGA. Here the CDR3 reads CASSLAGQGQETQYF. The CDR3 DNA reads as TGTGCCAGCAGCTTGGCGGGACAGGGCCAAGAGACCCAGTACTTC.

The gene calls are TRBV14 and TRBJ2-6, with 8 bases matching TRBD1. Germline V lookup: CDR1 SGHDN, CDR2 FVKESK. The CDR3 extends over 17 amino acids. Unmatched junction bases numbered 9, after V lost 6 bases and J lost 2 bases. The CDR3 sequence is CASRRSTGETGANVLTF. In DNA, the CDR3 is TGTGCCAGCAGACGATCGACAGGGGAGACTGGGGCCAACGTCCTGACTTTC.